This entry lists 8 T cell receptor beta chains sequenced from one sample in a study of cytomegalovirus exposure and HLA in healthy donors. Use of 60 Vbeta and 13 Jbeta primers characterized the PCR. Profiled with immunoSEQ multiplex PCR; TCRdb holds only in-frame clones, not every one. The sample lists over 50,000 clones, 68% seen once, with 15% to 20% in the top ten. Sequences were obtained from PBMCs. These receptors were obtained from a man aged 40-55 years in good health and CMV-seropositive.

This sequence joins TRBV18 and TRBJ1-1; no firm D call. CDR3 length equals 14 residues. V gave up 3 bases and J gave up 0 bases, with 8 bases separating them. Germline V gives CDR1 KGHSH, CDR2 LQKENI. The CDR3 is CASSPEAVNTEAFF. CDR3 DNA: TGTGCCAGCTCACCGGAGGCGGTGAACACTGAAGCTTTCTTT.

The V call is TRBV7-9, the J call TRBJ1-3; D uncertain. Deletions cut 2 bases from V and 0 bases from J, with 8 bases between. The germline V gene has CDR1 SEHNR and CDR2 FQNEAQ (reference sequence). This CDR3 comprises 15 residues. CDR3 region: CASSLQSRSGNTIYF. The CDR3 nucleotides read TGTGCCAGCAGCTTACAGTCACGCTCTGGAAACACCATATATTTT.

The sample holds a few counts of this clone. Written as DNA, the CDR3 is TGTGCCAGTAAAAGGACGGGGAACTACGAGCAGTACTTC. Its translation is CASKRTGNYEQYF. The rearrangement links TRBV6-5 to TRBJ2-7; a weak D match, TRBD2 (5 bases). Trimming cost V 9 bases and J 3 bases, with 15 bases left between them. In germline, CDR1 is MNHEY, CDR2 SVGAGI. This CDR3 is 13 amino acids long.

In its sample, this clone was seen a few times. The chain uses TRBV2 and TRBJ2-7, with D tentatively TRBD2 (5 bases). Trimming removed 1 base at V and 2 bases at J, with 12 bases between. Germline V gene lookup returns CDR1 SNHLY and CDR2 FYNNEI. This CDR3 region has 15 residues. The CDR3 sequence: CASSEEGGYTYEQYF. The CDR3, as DNA: TGTGCCAGCAGTGAAGAGGGCGGGTACACCTACGAGCAGTACTTC.

This chain connects TRBV7-8 to TRBJ1-1; D not certain. Germline CDR1 is SGHVS and CDR2 is FQNEAQ. This CDR3 spans 14 amino acids. Between the trimmed V and J ends, which lost 4 bases and 5 bases, there was a span of 14 bases. CDR3 amino acids: CASSSIELKTEAFF. The CDR3 DNA follows: TGTGCCAGCAGCTCTATAGAACTAAAAACTGAAGCTTTCTTT.

The chain carries TRBV11-2 and TRBJ2-7; D remains unclear. V was clipped by 5 bases and J by 0 bases, with 14 bases between them. The CDR3 contains 15 residues. Germline lookup yields CDR1 SGHAT and CDR2 FQNNGV. CDR3 in amino acids: CASSRNPQSSYEQYF. CDR3 bases: TGTGCCAGCAGCCGAAACCCCCAGTCCTCCTACGAGCAGTACTTC.

This clone was seen more than once but under ten times. The CDR3 reads CASKGGRGAGEAFF. The CDR3 region has the DNA TGTGCCAGCAAGGGTGGGAGGGGCGCGGGTGAAGCTTTCTTT. The rearrangement links TRBV5-6 to TRBJ1-1, with D possibly TRBD1 on 5 matching bases. Germline values: CDR1 SGHDT, CDR2 YYEEEE. Trimming cost V 6 bases and J 7 bases, with 19 bases left between them. The CDR3 length is 14 residues.

This chain connects TRBV11-2 to TRBJ1-1; D gene ambiguous. The ends were cut back, 1 base at V and 1 base at J, with 7 bases in the middle. The CDR3 is made up of 14 amino acids. Germline loops: CDR1 SGHAT, CDR2 FQNNGV. CDR3 amino acids: CASSLVGKNTEAFF. CDR3 sequence (DNA): TGTGCCAGCAGCTTAGTCGGTAAGAACACTGAAGCTTTCTTT.